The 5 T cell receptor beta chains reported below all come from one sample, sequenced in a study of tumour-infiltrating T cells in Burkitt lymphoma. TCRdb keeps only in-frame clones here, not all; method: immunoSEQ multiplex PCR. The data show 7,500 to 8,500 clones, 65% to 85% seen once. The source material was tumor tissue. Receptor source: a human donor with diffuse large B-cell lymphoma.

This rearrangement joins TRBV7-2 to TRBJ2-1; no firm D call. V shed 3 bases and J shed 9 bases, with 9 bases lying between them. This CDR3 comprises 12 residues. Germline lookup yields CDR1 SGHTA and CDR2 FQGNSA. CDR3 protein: CASSFGVFEQFF. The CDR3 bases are TGTGCCAGCAGCTTCGGAGTTTTTGAGCAGTTCTTC.

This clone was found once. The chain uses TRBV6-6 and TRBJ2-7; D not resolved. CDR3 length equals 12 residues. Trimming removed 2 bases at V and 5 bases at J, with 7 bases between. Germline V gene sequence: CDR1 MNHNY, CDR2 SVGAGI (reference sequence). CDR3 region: CASSYRTHEQYF. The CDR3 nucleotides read TGTGCCAGCAGTTACCGGACCCACGAGCAGTACTTC.

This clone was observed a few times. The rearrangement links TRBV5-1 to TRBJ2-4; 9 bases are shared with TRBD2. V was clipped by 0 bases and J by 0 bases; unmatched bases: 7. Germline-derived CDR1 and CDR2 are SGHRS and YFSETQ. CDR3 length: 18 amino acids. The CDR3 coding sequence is TGCGCCAGCAGCTTGGTGGCTAGCGGGGAACTAGCCAAAAACATTCAGTACTTC. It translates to CASSLVASGELAKNIQYF.

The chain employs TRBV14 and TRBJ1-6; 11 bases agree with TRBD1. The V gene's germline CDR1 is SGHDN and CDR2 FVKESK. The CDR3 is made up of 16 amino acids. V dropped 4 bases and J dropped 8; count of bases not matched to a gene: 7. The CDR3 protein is CASSRHRDRGYSPLHF. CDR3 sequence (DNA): TGTGCCAGCAGCCGGCACCGGGACAGGGGGTATTCACCCCTCCACTTT.

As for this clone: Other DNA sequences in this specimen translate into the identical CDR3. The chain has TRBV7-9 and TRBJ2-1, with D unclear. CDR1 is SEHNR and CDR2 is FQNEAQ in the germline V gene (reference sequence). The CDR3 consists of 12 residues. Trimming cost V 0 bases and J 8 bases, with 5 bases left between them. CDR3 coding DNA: TGTGCCAGCAGCTTAGCGCCCCATGAGCAGTTCTTC. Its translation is CASSLAPHEQFF.